These 24 T cell receptor beta chains share one sample of origin, sequenced in a study of blood T cell repertoires in COVID-19. Here immunoSEQ multiplex PCR was the method, and the copy in TCRdb shows in-frame clones only, minus some. This sample yields 40,000 to 50,000 clones, of which about nine tenths are seen a single time; roughly 20% belongs to the top ten. Material for sequencing was peripheral blood. The receptors stem from a man between 65 and 79 years old with active COVID-19.

The chain recombines TRBV11-2 with TRBJ2-1, with D perhaps matching TRBD1 (7 bases). The length of the CDR3 is 14 residues. Germline V CDR1 and CDR2: SGHAT, FQNNGV. The ends were cut back, 3 bases at V and 9 bases at J, with 15 bases in the middle. CDR3: CASSFPGGQREQFF. The DNA of the CDR3 is TGTGCCAGCAGCTTCCCAGGGGGGCAACGTGAGCAGTTCTTC.

This clone was found a few times. The rearrangement links TRBV10-3 to TRBJ2-3, with 8 nucleotides matching TRBD1. The CDR3 consists of 13 residues. V lost 11 bases to trimming and J lost 3 bases; unmatched junction nucleotides: 7. Per germline, CDR1 ENHRY and CDR2 SYGVKD. In DNA, the CDR3 is TGTGCCGCCCGGACAGGGAGTACAGATACGCAGTATTTT. It yields the protein CAARTGSTDTQYF.

The chain recombines TRBV28 with TRBJ1-2; a weak D match, TRBD1 (5 bases). V lost 1 base and J lost 8, with 14 bases in between. Germline V gene data show CDR1 as MDHEN and CDR2 as SYDVKM. This CDR3 comprises 14 residues. The CDR3 coding sequence is TGTGCCAGCAGTTTATTGGGGGGGTCAGGAGGCTACACCTTC. Protein: CASSLLGGSGGYTF.

The chain links TRBV11-2 to TRBJ2-6; 12 positions match TRBD1. CDR3 length: 19 amino acids. V gave up 5 bases and J gave up 4 bases; unmatched junction bases: 12. Germline values: CDR1 SGHAT, CDR2 FQNNGV. The CDR3 protein is CASSLLSGQGAAGANVLTF. The CDR3 DNA follows: TGTGCCAGCAGCCTCCTCTCGGGACAGGGGGCTGCCGGGGCCAACGTCCTGACTTTC.

In DNA, the CDR3 is TGTGCCAGTCGGGACGGGGACAGGGTTTCGGTAAGTTCACCCCTCCACTTT. The encoded protein is CASRDGDRVSVSSPLHF. The chain carries TRBV19 and TRBJ1-6; 9 nucleotides agree with TRBD1. Germline V gene data show CDR1 as LNHDA and CDR2 as SQIVND (reference sequence). This CDR3 has 17 amino acids. V shed 8 bases, J shed 9 bases, and the junction held 17 bases outside the gene matches.

The V gene is TRBV15, the J gene TRBJ1-6, with D possibly TRBD1 on 5 matching bases. The CDR3 loop spans 14 amino acids. V lost 2 bases and J 8 bases, leaving 10 bases between the germline ends. The germline CDR1 and CDR2 sequences are LNHNV and YYDKDF (reference sequence). The CDR3 spells CATSRSGRDSPLHF. The CDR3 nucleotides are TGTGCCACCAGCAGATCAGGGAGGGATTCACCCCTCCACTTT.

The chain links TRBV7-2 to TRBJ1-2; maybe TRBD1 (6 bases). The germline gives CDR1 SGHTA, CDR2 FQGNSA. CDR3 length: 13 residues. V lost 4 bases, J lost 0 bases, and 6 bases lay in between. In DNA form, the CDR3 reads TGTGCCAGCAGCTGGACAGCTAACTATGGCTACACCTTC. Translating it yields CASSWTANYGYTF. The whole variable domain, remainder taken from reference TRBV7-2 and TRBJ1-2, is GAGVSQSPSNKVTEKGKDVELRCDPISGHTALYWYRQSLGQGLEFLIYFQGNSAPDKSGLPSDRFSAERTGGSVSTLTIQRTQQEDSAVYLCASSWTANYGYTFGSGTRLTVV.

The table lists this clone with a count of one. The V and J genes are TRBV2 and TRBJ2-6; possibly TRBD1 for D (6 bases). This CDR3 region has 16 residues. Germline V gene sequence: CDR1 SNHLY, CDR2 FYNNEI. With 11 bases removed from V and 0 bases from J, the gap between germline ends came to 17 bases. Here the CDR3 DNA reads TGTGCCGGTGAGGGGGACCGACACTCTGGGGCCAACGTCCTGACTTTC. As protein: CAGEGDRHSGANVLTF. The full variable domain, its missing parts supplied by reference TRBV2 and TRBJ2-6, is EPEVTQTPSHQVTQMGQEVILRCVPISNHLYFYWYRQILGQKVEFLVSFYNNEISEKSEIFDDQFSVERPDGSNFTLKIRSTKLEDSAMYFCAGEGDRHSGANVLTFGAGSRLTVL.

The CDR3 nucleotides are TGTGCCAGCAGCGTGACTAGCGACCAGCCGAATACGCAGTATTTT. This codes for CASSVTSDQPNTQYF. The rearrangement links TRBV9 to TRBJ2-3; 8 bases match TRBD2. This CDR3 region has 15 residues. Germline trimming cut 2 bases from V and 7 bases from J; bases unmatched to any gene: 9. Germline V gives CDR1 SGDLS, CDR2 YYNGEE.

V gene TRBV28 combines with J gene TRBJ2-5; possibly TRBD2 for D (5 bases). CDR3 size: 11 residues. CDR1 is MDHEN and CDR2 is SYDVKM in the germline V gene. Trimming stripped 2 bases from V and 7 bases from J, with 5 bases between. CDR3 nucleotide sequence: TGTGCCAGCAGTTTACGGGGGACCCAGTACTTC. It encodes CASSLRGTQYF.

The chain links TRBV27 to TRBJ2-3; D is perhaps TRBD2 (5 bases). Germline CDR1 reads MNHEY; CDR2 reads SMNVEV (reference sequence). V was shortened by 2 bases and J by 4 bases, with 10 bases between the two germline ends. This CDR3 is 14 amino acids long. The CDR3 sequence: CASSLGSGSDTQYF. In DNA, the CDR3 is TGTGCCAGCAGTTTAGGGTCGGGATCAGATACGCAGTATTTT.

This clone was observed a few times. The chain employs TRBV18 and TRBJ1-3; D is ambiguous. This CDR3 spans 16 amino acids. Trimming shortened V by 2 bases and J by 0 bases, and 11 bases separated the two germline ends. Germline loops: CDR1 KGHSH, CDR2 LQKENI. The CDR3 bases are TGTGCCAGCTCACCAGGCCAGTTTCACTCTGGAAACACCATATATTTT. Amino acids: CASSPGQFHSGNTIYF.

This rearrangement joins TRBV18 to TRBJ1-4, with a possible D match to TRBD1 (5 bases). This CDR3 comprises 13 residues. V was clipped by 3 bases and J by 8 bases, with 10 bases between them. CDR1 and CDR2 (germline): KGHSH, LQKENI. DNA of the CDR3: TGTGCCAGCTCACCGGAACAGGAGGAAAAACTGTTTTTT. Amino acid sequence: CASSPEQEEKLFF.

The chain has TRBV28 and TRBJ2-3, with 10 bases that match TRBD2. The CDR3 loop spans 15 amino acids. Germline lookup yields CDR1 MDHEN and CDR2 SYDVKM. After removal of 4 bases from V and 8 bases from J, the junction contained 9 bases not matched to a gene. The CDR3 DNA reads TGTGCCAGCAGTTCCGCCGGGACTAGCGTTAGTACGCAGTATTTT. Protein sequence: CASSSAGTSVSTQYF.

The chain combines TRBV29-1 with TRBJ1-3; D is unclear. The CDR3 extends over 14 amino acids. Germline assignment: CDR1 SQVTM and CDR2 ANQGSEA. The CDR3 region has the DNA TGCGCAATTAGCGGGATACGGCCGCCAGGCACCATATATTTT. The encoded protein is CAISGIRPPGTIYF.

J is TRBJ2-5 and V is TRBV18, with D hard to call. Trimming removed 1 base at V and 1 base at J, with 4 bases between. The CDR3 is 13 amino acids. Germline values: CDR1 KGHSH, CDR2 LQKENI. This CDR3 is CASSPRIQETQYF. The CDR3 DNA reads TGTGCCAGCTCACCACGTATCCAAGAGACCCAGTACTTC.

The chain couples TRBV5-1 to TRBJ1-1; the D gene is possibly TRBD1 (5 bases). Trimming took 1 base from V and 1 from J, leaving 5 bases between them. Germline CDR1 and CDR2: SGHRS and YFSETQ. The CDR3 runs 13 residues. In DNA form, the CDR3 reads TGCGCCAGCAGCTTGACAGGGAACACTGAAGCTTTCTTT. Encoded protein: CASSLTGNTEAFF. The full variable domain, rest sourced from reference TRBV5-1 and TRBJ1-1, is KAGVTQTPRYLIKTRGQQVTLSCSPISGHRSVSWYQQTPGQGLQFLFEYFSETQRNKGNFPGRFSGRQFSNSRSEMNVSTLELGDSALYLCASSLTGNTEAFFGQGTRLTVV.

The chain couples TRBV6-2 or TRBV6-3 to TRBJ2-7; D is unresolved. V was trimmed by 6 bases and J by 6 bases, leaving 15 bases between them. Per the germline V gene, CDR1 is MNHEY and CDR2 is SVGEGT. The CDR3 extends over 13 amino acids. The CDR3 sequence is CASSEFRLGEQYF. CDR3 nucleotides: TGTGCCAGCAGCGAATTTCGCCTCGGCGAGCAGTACTTC.

This chain links TRBV3-1 (or the pseudogene TRBV3-2) with TRBJ1-1, with a weak D call TRBD1 (6 bases). V was cut by 8 bases and J by 4 bases, with 8 bases left in between. The CDR3 contains 11 residues. Germline CDR1 reads LGHDT; CDR2 reads YNNKEL (reference sequence). Here the CDR3 DNA reads TGTGCCAGCGGGGGGGCCACTGAAGCTTTCTTT. Amino acids: CASGGATEAFF.

This chain connects TRBV30 to TRBJ1-2, with no clear D. CDR3 length equals 14 residues. Per germline, CDR1 GTSNPN and CDR2 SVGIG (reference sequence). V dropped 1 base and J dropped 2 bases, with 11 bases sitting between them. The CDR3 loop reads CAWSAQGRNYGYTF. For the CDR3, the DNA is TGTGCCTGGAGTGCCCAAGGGAGAAACTATGGCTACACCTTC. Full variable domain (rest looked up from reference TRBV30 and TRBJ1-2): SQTIHQWPATLVQPVGSPLSLECTVEGTSNPNLYWYRQAAGRGLQLLFYSVGIGQISSEVPQNLSASRPQDRQFILSSKKLLLSDSGFYLCAWSAQGRNYGYTFGSGTRLTVV.

The chain is built from TRBV7-6 and TRBJ2-5; TRBD2 aligns across 12 bases. Per germline, CDR1 SGHVS and CDR2 FNYEAQ. This CDR3 has 16 residues. V lost 5 bases, J lost 3 bases, and 7 bases stayed unmatched. CDR3 sequence: CASSTRLAGAKETQYF. CDR3 sequence (DNA): TGTGCCAGCAGCACAAGACTAGCGGGGGCAAAAGAGACCCAGTACTTC. Together with reference TRBV7-6 and TRBJ2-5, the CDR3 gives the full variable domain: GAGVSQSPRYKVTKRGQDVALRCDPISGHVSLYWYRQALGQGPEFLTYFNYEAQQDKSGLPNDRFSAERPEGSISTLTIQRTEQRDSAMYRCASSTRLAGAKETQYFGPGTRLLVL.

CDR3 residues: CAWSLGWTGKNIQYF. DNA for the CDR3: TGTGCCTGGAGCTTAGGATGGACAGGGAAAAACATTCAGTACTTC. The chain carries TRBV30 and TRBJ2-4; 8 nucleotides match TRBD1. The CDR3 is 15 amino acids. Germline assignment: CDR1 GTSNPN and CDR2 SVGIG (reference sequence). The trim removed 3 bases at V and 4 bases at J, leaving 8 bases unmatched.

V is TRBV21-1 and J is TRBJ2-5; TRBD1, the table's D call, lacks a check against the DNA. TRBV21-1 is marked as a pseudogene. This CDR3 is built from 18 residues. The CDR3 reads CASSKKWSWGQIQETQYF. CDR3 nucleotide sequence: TGTGCCAGCAGCAAAAAATGGTCTTGGGGCCAGATCCAAGAGACCCAGTACTTC.

The chain has TRBV7-8 and TRBJ2-1; TRBD2 agrees at 11 bases. Germline CDR1 SGHVS, CDR2 FQNEAQ. The CDR3 is made up of 16 amino acids. Trimming cost V 5 bases and J 5 bases; bases outside gene matches: 8. The CDR3 loop is CASSRAGTSGNNEQFF. As DNA, the CDR3 is TGTGCCAGCAGCCGAGCCGGGACTAGCGGTAACAATGAGCAGTTCTTC. The complete variable domain, with remaining parts taken from reference TRBV7-8 and TRBJ2-1, reads GAGVSQSPRYKVAKRGQDVALRCDPISGHVSLFWYQQALGQGPEFLTYFQNEAQLDKSGLPSDRFFAERPEGSVSTLKIQRTQQEDSAVYLCASSRAGTSGNNEQFFGPGTRLTVL.